This T cell receptor beta chain was profiled in a study of regulatory T cells in long-lasting Graves disease. V lost 0 bases and J lost 2, with 7 bases in between. This CDR3 region has 14 residues. Per germline, CDR1 MDHEN and CDR2 SYDVKM. Library construction for TCR beta used iRepertoire HTBI primers and Arm-PCR of CDR3 regions. TCRdb re-called the multiplex PCR reads with MiXCR, one entry per CDR3 protein. The sample contains hundreds of thousands of distinct CDR3 sequences, roughly 15% of which appear only once. Time point in this sample: newly diagnosed GD, antithyroid drugs for less than 3 months. Generation of the TCR library employed RNA extracted from PBMCs. The table lists this clonotype with a few counts. The same sample was also used in a study of T cells in Graves' hyperthyroidism and ophthalmopathy.

Here the sequenced sample was peripheral blood mononuclear cells (PBMCs), taken at new diagnosis, from a patient treated with antithyroid drugs. The source is a woman aged 25 to 39 with Graves disease. The chain carries TRBV28 and TRBJ2-5, with D tentatively TRBD1 (6 bases). Here the CDR3 DNA reads TGTGCCAGCAGTTTATGGGGGGCTCAAGAGACCCAGTACTTC. It is translated as CASSLWGAQETQYF. The variable domain in full, completed from reference TRBV28 and TRBJ2-5, reads DVKVTQSSRYLVKRTGEKVFLECVQDMDHENMFWYRQDPGLGLRLIYFSYDVKMKEKGDIPEGYSVSREKKERFSLILESASTNQTSMYLCASSLWGAQETQYFGPGTRLLVL.